These T cell receptor beta chains were read from a single sample in a study of cytomegalovirus exposure and HLA in healthy donors. TCRdb's table, derived via immunoSEQ multiplex PCR, lists solely in-frame clones and lacks some. This table holds 60,000 to 75,000 clones, around 80% found once. Sequencing was done on a sample of PBMCs. The receptors originated from a woman in her 30s in good health and CMV-seronegative. CDR3s leave out the opening cysteine and the closing phenylalanine or tryptophan. D genes are given only for firm matches. Part of the rows lack a size; the others show once, few, many or a class for expanded clones.

>TRBV10-3|TRBJ2-3|NA|NA
AAGGPGDTQY
>TRBV2|TRBJ1-2|NA|NA
ASSDQAGYFNGYT
>TRBV2|TRBJ2-1|NA|NA
ASRVQGLSYNEQF
>TRBV7-9|TRBJ1-2|NA|NA
ASSLTDRGYT
>TRBV11-2|TRBJ2-1|TRBD1|NA
ASSPRTGDNEQF
>TRBV18|TRBJ1-2|TRBD1|few
ASSLQSIRGQDYGYT
>TRBV5-1|TRBJ1-1|NA|NA
ASSQLGGTEAF
>TRBV7-2|TRBJ2-3|TRBD2|few
ASSLGLAGLTDTQY
>TRBV10-3|TRBJ1-2|TRBD1|NA
AISAYVRDSYGYT
>TRBV4-1|TRBJ1-2|NA|NA
ASSQGGSGVPGGYT
>TRBV7-9|TRBJ1-2|NA|NA
ASSLADYGYT
>TRBV5-8|TRBJ1-2|NA|NA
ASSLTAGPSGYT
>TRBV6-5|TRBJ1-2|NA|NA
ASSKRGTYGYT
>TRBV7-2|TRBJ2-5|TRBD2|NA
ASSLSSGGNQETQY
>TRBV9|TRBJ2-2|NA|NA
ASSSQGADTGELF
>TRBV27|TRBJ1-1|NA|NA
ASSGGWGIRSAF
>TRBV13|TRBJ2-1|TRBD2|NA
ASSPGVAGATWFEQF
>TRBV9|TRBJ2-2|NA|NA
ASSLRTNTGELF
>TRBV5-1|TRBJ2-3|NA|few
ASSLGYQATTDTQY
>TRBV6-1|TRBJ1-1|NA|NA
ASSADMNTEAF
>TRBV7-9|TRBJ1-2|TRBD1|few
SSSVQGSFV
>TRBV6-5|TRBJ2-2|NA|once
ASSYTTPLPGELF
>TRBV13|TRBJ2-7|NA|few
ASSLEARTVGEQY
>TRBV15|TRBJ2-4|TRBD1|NA
ATSRDKGGTSQPNIQY
>TRBV5-6|TRBJ2-2|TRBD1|NA
ASSIQGTKAGELF
>TRBV19|TRBJ1-1|NA|once
ASSRTERGTEAF
>TRBV4-3|TRBJ2-2|TRBD2|NA
ASSQDPSGDTGELF
>TRBV15|TRBJ2-3|NA|once
ATSSDSGTSSTDTQY
>TRBV30|TRBJ1-4|TRBD1|NA
AWSVLEGAGEKLF
>TRBV5-1|TRBJ2-4|TRBD1|NA
ASSSTGGRNIQY
>TRBV4-1|TRBJ2-1|TRBD2|NA
ASSQYLGLAGDREQF
>TRBV4-2|TRBJ1-3|TRBD1|NA
ASSQAQGAGNTIY
>TRBV4-1|TRBJ2-7|TRBD2|NA
ASSQVTSGLYEQY
>TRBV7-2|TRBJ1-1|NA|NA
ASSFATKNTEAF
>TRBV9|TRBJ1-5|TRBD1|NA
ASSVGTGVSNQPQH
>TRBV7-8|TRBJ2-4|NA|NA
ASSQGLGAKNIQY
>TRBV5-1|TRBJ1-4|NA|NA
ASSLRPGSRSNEKLF
>TRBV7-3|TRBJ2-1|NA|few
ASSLGGAGNNEQF
>TRBV5-4|TRBJ2-3|TRBD2|few
ASSYGTSDGDTQY
>TRBV9|TRBJ1-5|NA|NA
ASSVGHINQPQH
>TRBV7-2|TRBJ2-7|TRBD2|NA
ASSLLAGAVYEQY
>TRBV30|TRBJ2-5|TRBD1|NA
AWRRTGQETQY
>TRBV18|TRBJ1-2|TRBD1|NA
ASSPRQGDVDGYT
>TRBV6-5|TRBJ2-1|TRBD2|NA
ASRWGGDSYNEQF
>TRBV28|TRBJ1-5|NA|NA
ASRQGLNQPQH
>TRBV27|TRBJ1-1|TRBD1|NA
ASSRHRGQLTEAF
>TRBV11-2|TRBJ2-1|NA|NA
ASSLTGFSKAEQF
>TRBV19|TRBJ1-5|NA|NA
ASSIPGDQPQH
>TRBV6-6|TRBJ1-1|NA|few
ASSYPMDGVSTEAF
>TRBV28|TRBJ2-5|TRBD2|NA
ASGGGQETQY
>TRBV7-2|TRBJ1-1|NA|NA
ASSLGTETS
>TRBV5-1|TRBJ1-1|NA|NA
ASRYDGQPNTEAF
>TRBV11-3|TRBJ1-1|TRBD1|NA
ASSLYLGSGGGGNTEAF